The source of this T cell receptor beta chain is a study of blood T cells in healthy people across ages. V shed 1 base and J shed 6 bases, with 13 bases lying between them. CDR1 and CDR2 from the germline V gene are LGHNA and YNFKEQ. The CDR3 sequence is 14 residues long. The second PCR ran about 6 to 12 cycles with a sample-barcoded 5' primer and J-beta primers. MiXCR, applied by TCRdb to the 5' RACE reads, yields one record per CDR3 protein. The repertoire has hundreds of thousands of distinct CDR3 sequences, around three fifths of them found once; the top ten carry under 30%. The clonotype was recovered from a man aged 35-49 years in good health. The rearrangement uses TRBV4-2 and TRBJ2-7, with a tentative D call TRBD2 (6 bases). Sample: blood. Here the CDR3 reads CASSQAGAVPEQYF. The CDR3 region has the DNA TGTGCCAGCAGCCAAGCGGGAGCGGTACCCGAGCAGTACTTC.